Below, 10 T cell receptor beta chains from the same sample are listed, as sequenced in a study of OX40 agonist ivuxolimab in advanced cancers. TCRdb keeps only in-frame clones here, not all; method: immunoSEQ multiplex PCR. The sample records under 60,000 clones, 70% to 90% being singletons. The sample here was CD4+ or CD8+ T cells sorted from blood, taken in a trial of the OX40 agonist ivuxolimab. The receptors derive from an adult with an advanced solid tumor such as melanoma, head and neck, liver or kidney cancer.

The rearrangement uses TRBV5-1 and TRBJ2-7; 8 bases line up with TRBD2. With V trimmed by 4 bases and J by 1 base, 10 bases remained unmatched. The CDR3 length is 16 residues. CDR1 and CDR2 (germline): SGHRS, YFSETQ. The CDR3 protein is CASSPTGTSGSYEQYF. In DNA form, the CDR3 reads TGCGCCAGCAGCCCGACCGGGACTAGTGGGTCCTACGAGCAGTACTTC. Based on the CDR3 plus reference TRBV5-1 and TRBJ2-7, the full variable domain is KAGVTQTPRYLIKTRGQQVTLSCSPISGHRSVSWYQQTPGQGLQFLFEYFSETQRNKGNFPGRFSGRQFSNSRSEMNVSTLELGDSALYLCASSPTGTSGSYEQYFGPGTRLTVT.

The V gene is TRBV5-1, the J gene TRBJ1-6, with TRBD1 as a possible D gene (5 bases). The CDR3 length is 13 residues. With 1 base removed from V and 8 bases from J, the gap between germline ends came to 7 bases. The germline V gene has CDR1 SGHRS and CDR2 YFSETQ. This chain's CDR3 is CASSLRGDSPLHF. CDR3 coding DNA: TGCGCCAGCAGCTTGAGGGGTGATTCACCCCTCCACTTT.

A single count supports this clone. This chain connects TRBV11-2 to TRBJ2-7; D is ambiguous. The V and J ends lost 1 base and 5 bases respectively, with 12 bases between them. CDR1 and CDR2 (germline): SGHAT, FQNNGV. The CDR3 loop spans 14 amino acids. The CDR3 DNA reads as TGTGCCAGCAGCTTAGTTAGGAGTGTCAACGAGCAGTACTTC. This codes for CASSLVRSVNEQYF.

V usage is TRBV27 and J usage is TRBJ2-1, with 8 bases fitting TRBD1. This CDR3 is 16 amino acids long. CDR1 MNHEY and CDR2 SMNVEV come from the germline V gene (reference sequence). V was clipped by 6 bases and J by 2 bases; unmatched bases: 9. CDR3 residues: CASSKRPDRAYNEQFF. CDR3 nucleotide sequence: TGTGCCAGCAGCAAGCGTCCGGACAGGGCCTACAATGAGCAGTTCTTC.

The chain has TRBV7-6 and TRBJ1-6, with D maybe TRBD1 (5 bases). V was cut by 5 bases and J by 9 bases, with 14 bases left in between. The CDR3 is made up of 14 amino acids. Germline-derived CDR1 and CDR2 are SGHVS and FNYEAQ. CDR3 sequence: CASSPGRGRSPLHF. The DNA for the CDR3 is TGTGCCAGCAGCCCGGGGAGGGGCCGTTCACCCCTCCACTTT.

This rearrangement joins TRBV19 to TRBJ2-7, with D maybe TRBD2 (6 bases). This CDR3 is built from 14 residues. The germline CDR1 and CDR2 sequences are LNHDA and SQIVND (reference sequence). V lost 3 bases to trimming and J lost 1 base, with 10 bases between them. CDR3 coding DNA: TGTGCCAGTAGTATGGGGACTGTATCCTACGAGCAGTACTTC. Amino acids: CASSMGTVSYEQYF.

The chain employs TRBV5-1 and TRBJ1-1; D unresolved. This CDR3 is built from 14 residues. V gave up 5 bases and J gave up 0 bases, with 11 bases separating them. Germline V gene lookup returns CDR1 SGHRS and CDR2 YFSETQ. As DNA, the CDR3 is TGCGCCAGCAGACCATCAAACTTGAACACTGAAGCTTTCTTT. Its protein is CASRPSNLNTEAFF.

This clone showed up just a few times. The V and J genes are TRBV28 and TRBJ1-5; no reliable D call. Trimming took 1 base from V and 1 from J, leaving 11 bases between them. Germline V CDR1 and CDR2: MDHEN, SYDVKM. CDR3 length: 16 residues. The CDR3 DNA reads as TGTGCCAGCAGTTTATCCTGGTCGAGGAGCAATCAGCCCCAGCATTTT. This encodes CASSLSWSRSNQPQHF.

Here the CDR3 DNA reads TGTGCCTGGAGTTCTGGTTACGTCTACTATGGCTACACCTTC. Encoded protein: CAWSSGYVYYGYTF. V usage is TRBV30 and J usage is TRBJ1-2, with unresolved D. Germline V gives CDR1 GTSNPN, CDR2 SVGIG (reference sequence). This CDR3 is built from 14 residues. The V end lost 2 bases, the J end lost 3 bases, and 13 bases lay between the germline ends.

This chain joins TRBV15 and TRBJ1-1, with 7 bases lining up with TRBD1. The V gene end was trimmed by 0 bases and the J gene end by 6 bases; junction bases not matched to a gene: 10. The CDR3 extends over 16 amino acids. Looked up from germline, CDR1 is LNHNV and CDR2 is YYDKDF (reference sequence). This CDR3 reads CATSRDKGGRGAEAFF. For the CDR3, the DNA is TGTGCCACCAGCAGAGATAAAGGGGGCAGAGGCGCTGAAGCTTTCTTT.